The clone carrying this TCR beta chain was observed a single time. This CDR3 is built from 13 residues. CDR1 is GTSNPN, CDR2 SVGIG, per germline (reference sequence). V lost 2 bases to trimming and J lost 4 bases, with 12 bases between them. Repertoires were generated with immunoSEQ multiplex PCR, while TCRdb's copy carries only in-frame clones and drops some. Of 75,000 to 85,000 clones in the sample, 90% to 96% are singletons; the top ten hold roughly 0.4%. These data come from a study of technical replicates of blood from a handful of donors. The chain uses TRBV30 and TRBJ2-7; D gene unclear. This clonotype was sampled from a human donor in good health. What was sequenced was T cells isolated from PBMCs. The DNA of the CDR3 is TGTGCCTGGAGTTTATTTTCGGGTTACGAGCAGTACTTC. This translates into CAWSLFSGYEQYF. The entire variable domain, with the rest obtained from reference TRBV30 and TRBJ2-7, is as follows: SQTIHQWPATLVQPVGSPLSLECTVEGTSNPNLYWYRQAAGRGLQLLFYSVGIGQISSEVPQNLSASRPQDRQFILSSKKLLLSDSGFYLCAWSLFSGYEQYFGPGTRLTVT.